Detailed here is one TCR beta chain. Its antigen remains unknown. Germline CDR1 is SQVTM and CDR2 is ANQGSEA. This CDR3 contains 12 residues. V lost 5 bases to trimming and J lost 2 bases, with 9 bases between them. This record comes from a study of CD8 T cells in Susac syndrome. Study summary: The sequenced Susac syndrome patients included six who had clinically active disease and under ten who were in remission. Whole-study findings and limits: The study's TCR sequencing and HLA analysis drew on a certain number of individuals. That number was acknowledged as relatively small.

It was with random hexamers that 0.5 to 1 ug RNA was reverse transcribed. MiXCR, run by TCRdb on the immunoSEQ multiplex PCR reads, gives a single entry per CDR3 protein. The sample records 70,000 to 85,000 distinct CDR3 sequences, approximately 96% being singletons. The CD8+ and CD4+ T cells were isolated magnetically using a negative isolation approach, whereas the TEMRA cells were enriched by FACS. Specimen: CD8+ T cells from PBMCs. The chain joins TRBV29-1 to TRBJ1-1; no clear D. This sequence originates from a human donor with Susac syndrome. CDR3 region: CSVWQTNTEAFF. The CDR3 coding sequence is TGCAGCGTTTGGCAGACTAACACTGAAGCTTTCTTT. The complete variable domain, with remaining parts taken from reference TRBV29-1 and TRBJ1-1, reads SAVISQKPSRDICQRGTSLTIQCQVDSQVTMMFWYRQQPGQSLTLIATANQGSEATYESGFVIDKFPISRPNLTFSTLTVSNMSPEDSSIYLCSVWQTNTEAFFGQGTRLTVV.